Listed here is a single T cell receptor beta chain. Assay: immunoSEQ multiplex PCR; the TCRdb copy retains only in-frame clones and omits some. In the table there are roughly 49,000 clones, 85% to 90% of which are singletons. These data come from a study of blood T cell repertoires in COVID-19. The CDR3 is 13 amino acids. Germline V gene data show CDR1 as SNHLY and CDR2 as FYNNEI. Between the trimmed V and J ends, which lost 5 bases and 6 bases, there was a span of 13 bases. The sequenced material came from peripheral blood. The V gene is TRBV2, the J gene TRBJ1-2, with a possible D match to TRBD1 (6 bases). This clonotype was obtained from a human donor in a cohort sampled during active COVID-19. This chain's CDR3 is CASSWGPGNGYTF. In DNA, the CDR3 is TGTGCCAGCAGTTGGGGGCCGGGGAATGGCTACACCTTC. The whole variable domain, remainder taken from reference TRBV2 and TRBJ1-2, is EPEVTQTPSHQVTQMGQEVILRCVPISNHLYFYWYRQILGQKVEFLVSFYNNEISEKSEIFDDQFSVERPDGSNFTLKIRSTKLEDSAMYFCASSWGPGNGYTFGSGTRLTVV.